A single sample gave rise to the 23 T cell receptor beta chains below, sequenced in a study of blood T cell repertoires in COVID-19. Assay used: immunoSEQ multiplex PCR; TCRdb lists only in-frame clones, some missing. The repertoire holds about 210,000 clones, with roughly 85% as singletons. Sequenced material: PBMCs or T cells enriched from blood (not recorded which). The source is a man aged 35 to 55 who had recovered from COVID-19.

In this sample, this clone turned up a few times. The CDR3 reads CASSLGVGETQYF. CDR3 in DNA: TGCGCCAGCAGCTTGGGGGTGGGCGAGACCCAGTACTTC. This rearrangement joins TRBV5-1 to TRBJ2-5; D remains unclear. The CDR3 loop spans 13 amino acids. From germline, CDR1 is SGHRS and CDR2 YFSETQ. The ends were cut back, 0 bases at V and 5 bases at J, with 8 bases in the middle. Full variable domain (outside the CDR3, taken from reference TRBV5-1 and TRBJ2-5): KAGVTQTPRYLIKTRGQQVTLSCSPISGHRSVSWYQQTPGQGLQFLFEYFSETQRNKGNFPGRFSGRQFSNSRSEMNVSTLELGDSALYLCASSLGVGETQYFGPGTRLLVL.

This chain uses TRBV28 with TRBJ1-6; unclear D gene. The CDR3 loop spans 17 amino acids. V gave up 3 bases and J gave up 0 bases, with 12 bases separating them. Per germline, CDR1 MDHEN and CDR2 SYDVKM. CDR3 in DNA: TGTGCCAGCAGTTTGGCCCCTGAGGGCTCCTATAATTCACCCCTCCACTTT. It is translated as CASSLAPEGSYNSPLHF. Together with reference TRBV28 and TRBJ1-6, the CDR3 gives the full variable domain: DVKVTQSSRYLVKRTGEKVFLECVQDMDHENMFWYRQDPGLGLRLIYFSYDVKMKEKGDIPEGYSVSREKKERFSLILESASTNQTSMYLCASSLAPEGSYNSPLHFGNGTRLTVT.

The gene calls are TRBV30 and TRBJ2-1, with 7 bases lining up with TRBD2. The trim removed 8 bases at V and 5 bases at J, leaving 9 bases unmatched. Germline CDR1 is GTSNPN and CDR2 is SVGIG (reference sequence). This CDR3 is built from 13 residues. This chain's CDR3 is CAPASGTHNEQFF. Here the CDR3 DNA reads TGTGCCCCGGCGAGCGGGACCCACAATGAGCAGTTCTTC.

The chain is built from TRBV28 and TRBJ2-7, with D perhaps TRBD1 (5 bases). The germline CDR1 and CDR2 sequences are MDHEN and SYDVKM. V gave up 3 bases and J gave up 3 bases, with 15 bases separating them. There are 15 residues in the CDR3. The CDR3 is CASSFFSQGSYEQYF. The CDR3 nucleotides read TGTGCCAGCAGTTTTTTCAGCCAGGGAAGCTACGAGCAGTACTTC.

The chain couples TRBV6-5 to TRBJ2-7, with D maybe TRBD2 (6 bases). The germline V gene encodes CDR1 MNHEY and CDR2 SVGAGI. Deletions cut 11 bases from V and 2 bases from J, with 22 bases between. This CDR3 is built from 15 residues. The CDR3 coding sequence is TGTGCCGCACAACCGGGAGACAAGGGGACCTACGAGCAGTACTTC. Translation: CAAQPGDKGTYEQYF.

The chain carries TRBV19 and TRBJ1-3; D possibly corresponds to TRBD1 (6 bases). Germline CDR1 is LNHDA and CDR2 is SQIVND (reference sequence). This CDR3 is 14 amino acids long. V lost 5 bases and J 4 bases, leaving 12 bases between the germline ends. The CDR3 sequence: CASSLTGSGNTIYF. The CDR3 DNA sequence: TGTGCCAGTAGTTTGACAGGCTCGGGAAACACCATATATTTT. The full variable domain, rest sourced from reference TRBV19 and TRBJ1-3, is DGGITQSPKYLFRKEGQNVTLSCEQNLNHDAMYWYRQDPGQGLRLIYYSQIVNDFQKGDIAEGYSVSREKKESFPLTVTSAQKNPTAFYLCASSLTGSGNTIYFGEGSWLTVV.

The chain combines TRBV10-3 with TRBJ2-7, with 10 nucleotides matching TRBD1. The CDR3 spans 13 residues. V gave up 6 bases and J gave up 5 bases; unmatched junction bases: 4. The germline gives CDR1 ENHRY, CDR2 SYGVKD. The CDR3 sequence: CAISPGTGDEQYF. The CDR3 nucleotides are TGTGCCATCAGCCCGGGGACAGGGGACGAGCAGTACTTC.

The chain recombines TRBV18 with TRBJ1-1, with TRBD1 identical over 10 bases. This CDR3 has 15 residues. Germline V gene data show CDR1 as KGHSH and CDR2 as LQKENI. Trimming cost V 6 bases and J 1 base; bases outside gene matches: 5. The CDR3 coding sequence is TGTGCCAGCTCCAGACAGGGGGCGTCGAACACTGAAGCTTTCTTT. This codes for CASSRQGASNTEAFF. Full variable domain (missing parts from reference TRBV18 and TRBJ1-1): NAGVMQNPRHLVRRRGQEARLRCSPMKGHSHVYWYRQLPEEGLKFMVYLQKENIIDESGMPKERFSAEFPKEGPSILRIQQVVRGDSAAYFCASSRQGASNTEAFFGQGTRLTVV.

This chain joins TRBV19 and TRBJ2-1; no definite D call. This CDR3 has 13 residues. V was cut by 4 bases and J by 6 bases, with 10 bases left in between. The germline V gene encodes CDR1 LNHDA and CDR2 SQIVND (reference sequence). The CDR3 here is CASSTVSRNEQFF. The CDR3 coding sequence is TGTGCCAGTAGTACGGTCTCTCGCAATGAGCAGTTCTTC.

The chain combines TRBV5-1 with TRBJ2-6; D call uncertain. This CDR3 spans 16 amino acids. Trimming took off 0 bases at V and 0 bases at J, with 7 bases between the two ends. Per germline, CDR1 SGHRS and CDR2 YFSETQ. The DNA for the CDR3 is TGCGCCAGCAGCTTGGGGGCCTCCTCTGGGGCCAACGTCCTGACTTTC. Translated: CASSLGASSGANVLTF.

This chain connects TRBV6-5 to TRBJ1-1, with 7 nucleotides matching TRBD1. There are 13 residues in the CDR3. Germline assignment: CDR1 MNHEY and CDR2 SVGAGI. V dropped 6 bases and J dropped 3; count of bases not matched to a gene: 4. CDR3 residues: CASRGQEHTEAFF. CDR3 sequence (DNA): TGTGCCAGCAGAGGACAGGAGCACACTGAAGCTTTCTTT.

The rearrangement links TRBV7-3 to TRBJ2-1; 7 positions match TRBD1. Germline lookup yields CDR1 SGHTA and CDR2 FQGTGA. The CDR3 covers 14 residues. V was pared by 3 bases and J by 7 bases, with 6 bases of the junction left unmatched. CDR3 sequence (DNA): TGTGCCAGCAGCTTTTCAGCGACAGGGAATGAGCAGTTCTTC. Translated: CASSFSATGNEQFF. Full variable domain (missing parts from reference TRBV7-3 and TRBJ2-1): GAGVSQTPSNKVTEKGKYVELRCDPISGHTALYWYRQSLGQGPEFLIYFQGTGAADDSGLPNDRFFAVRPEGSVSTLKIQRTERGDSAVYLCASSFSATGNEQFFGPGTRLTVL.

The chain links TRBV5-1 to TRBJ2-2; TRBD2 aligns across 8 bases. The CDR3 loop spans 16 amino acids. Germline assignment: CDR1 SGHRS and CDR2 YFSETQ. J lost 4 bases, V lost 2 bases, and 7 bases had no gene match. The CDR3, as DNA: TGCGCCAGCAGCTTCATAGCGGGGAGGGGCACCGGGGAGCTGTTTTTT. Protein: CASSFIAGRGTGELFF.

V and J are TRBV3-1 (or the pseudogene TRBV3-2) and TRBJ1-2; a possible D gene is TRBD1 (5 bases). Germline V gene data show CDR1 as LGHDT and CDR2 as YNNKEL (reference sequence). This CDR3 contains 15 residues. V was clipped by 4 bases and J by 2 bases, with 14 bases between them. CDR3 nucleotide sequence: TGTGCCAGCAGCCCCCTTGACAGTTTGAACTATGGCTACACCTTC. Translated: CASSPLDSLNYGYTF.

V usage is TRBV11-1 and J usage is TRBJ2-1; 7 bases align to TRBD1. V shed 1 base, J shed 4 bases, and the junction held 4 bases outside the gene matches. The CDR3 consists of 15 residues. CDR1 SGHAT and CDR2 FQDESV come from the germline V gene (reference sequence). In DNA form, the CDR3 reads TGTGCCAGCAGCTTAGGAGGGACAGAGTACAATGAGCAGTTCTTC. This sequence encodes CASSLGGTEYNEQFF.

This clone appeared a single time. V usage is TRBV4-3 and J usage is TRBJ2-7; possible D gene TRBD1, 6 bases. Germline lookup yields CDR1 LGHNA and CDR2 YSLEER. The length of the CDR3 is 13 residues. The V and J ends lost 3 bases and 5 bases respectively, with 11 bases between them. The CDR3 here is CASSQQGSHEQYF. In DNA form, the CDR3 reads TGCGCCAGCAGCCAGCAGGGGAGCCACGAGCAGTACTTC.

DNA for the CDR3: TGTGCCAGTAGTATCTCGGCGGGTGGCAATCAGCCCCAGCATTTT. Translated, it gives CASSISAGGNQPQHF. The J gene is TRBJ1-5, the V gene TRBV19; D gene uncertain. CDR3 length: 15 amino acids. Germline CDR1 and CDR2: LNHDA and SQIVND (reference sequence). With 3 bases removed from V and 2 bases from J, the gap between germline ends came to 11 bases.

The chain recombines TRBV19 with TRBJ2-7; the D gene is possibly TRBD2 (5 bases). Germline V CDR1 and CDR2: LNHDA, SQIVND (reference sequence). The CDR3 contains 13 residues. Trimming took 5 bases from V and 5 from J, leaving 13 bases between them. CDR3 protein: CASSFGVEDEQYF. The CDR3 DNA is TGTGCCAGTAGTTTTGGGGTGGAGGACGAGCAGTACTTC.

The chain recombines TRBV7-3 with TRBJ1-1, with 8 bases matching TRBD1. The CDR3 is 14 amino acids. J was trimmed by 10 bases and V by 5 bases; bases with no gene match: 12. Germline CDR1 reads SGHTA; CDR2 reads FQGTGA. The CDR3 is CASSIDRDRQVAFF. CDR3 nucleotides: TGTGCCAGCAGCATCGACCGGGACAGGCAGGTAGCTTTCTTT.

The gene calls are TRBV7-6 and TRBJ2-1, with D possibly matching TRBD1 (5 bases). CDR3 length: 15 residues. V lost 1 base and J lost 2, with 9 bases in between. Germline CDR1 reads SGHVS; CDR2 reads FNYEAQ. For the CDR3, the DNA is TGTGCCAGCAGCTTAGGCAGGGATCCCTACAATGAGCAGTTCTTC. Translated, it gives CASSLGRDPYNEQFF. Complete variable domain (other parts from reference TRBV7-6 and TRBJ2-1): GAGVSQSPRYKVTKRGQDVALRCDPISGHVSLYWYRQALGQGPEFLTYFNYEAQQDKSGLPNDRFSAERPEGSISTLTIQRTEQRDSAMYRCASSLGRDPYNEQFFGPGTRLTVL.

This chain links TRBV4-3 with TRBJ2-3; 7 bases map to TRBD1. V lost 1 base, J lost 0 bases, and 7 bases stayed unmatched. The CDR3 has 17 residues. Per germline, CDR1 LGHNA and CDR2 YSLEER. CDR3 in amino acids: CASSQGGGPSSTDTQYF. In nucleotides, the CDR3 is TGCGCCAGCAGCCAAGGAGGGGGCCCCTCTAGCACAGATACGCAGTATTTT.

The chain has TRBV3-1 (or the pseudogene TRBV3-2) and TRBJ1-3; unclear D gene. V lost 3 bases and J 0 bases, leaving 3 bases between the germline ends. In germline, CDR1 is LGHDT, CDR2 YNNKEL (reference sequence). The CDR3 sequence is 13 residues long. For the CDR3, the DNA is TGTGCCAGCAGCCAGAGCTCTGGAAACACCATATATTTT. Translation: CASSQSSGNTIYF.

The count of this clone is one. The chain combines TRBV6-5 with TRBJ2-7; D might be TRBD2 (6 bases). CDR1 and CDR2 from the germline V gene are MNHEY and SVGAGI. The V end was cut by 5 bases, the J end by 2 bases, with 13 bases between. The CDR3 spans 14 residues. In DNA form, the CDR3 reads TGTGCCAGCAGTATCCGGGACTTTACCTACGAGCAGTACTTC. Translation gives CASSIRDFTYEQYF.